These T cell receptor beta chains were read from a single sample in a study of blood T cell repertoires in COVID-19. Clones were read by immunoSEQ multiplex PCR, and TCRdb kept only the in-frame ones, dropping some. The data show fewer than 250,000 clones, about nine tenths seen once. Sequencing was done on a sample of peripheral blood. These receptors originate from a woman aged 55-75 years with acute or convalescent COVID-19. CDR3s include the opening cysteine and the closing phenylalanine or tryptophan. The D gene is left open where the match is weak. For some rows the clone size is stated as once, few or many, or as a class when expanded; others skip it.

abundance	v_gene	j_gene	d_gene	CDR3nt	CDR3aa
.	TRBV7-2	TRBJ2-5	TRBD1	TGTGCCAGCAGCTCCGACAGGGGGCTTCGACAAGAGACCCAGTACTTC	CASSSDRGLRQETQYF
once	TRBV5-4	TRBJ1-1	TRBD1	TGTGCCAGCAGCGGGTCTCTCGGGACAGGGGGCGCTTCGGACACTGAAGCTTTCTTT	CASSGSLGTGGASDTEAFF
.	TRBV6-5	TRBJ1-1	TRBD1	TGTGCCAGCAGTCCCGACAGGGTAAACACTGAAGCTTTCTTT	CASSPDRVNTEAFF
once	TRBV19	TRBJ1-2	TRBD1	TGTGCCACCGTGGACAGGGCAAATGGCTACACCTTC	CATVDRANGYTF
.	TRBV30	TRBJ1-1	.	TGTGCCTGGAGTGGTGTAACTGAAGCTTTCTTT	CAWSGVTEAFF
.	TRBV19	TRBJ2-1	TRBD2	TGTGCCAGTAGTATAGCCGGGACTAGCGGGACTTGGGAGCAGTTCTTC	CASSIAGTSGTWEQFF
.	TRBV5-6	TRBJ1-5	.	TGTGCCAGCAGCCGGGGTCCTTATAGCAATCAGCCCCAGCATTTT	CASSRGPYSNQPQHF
.	TRBV5-6	TRBJ1-6	TRBD1	TGTGCCAGCAGCTTGGTCCAGGGGGACTCACCCCTCCACTTT	CASSLVQGDSPLHF
.	TRBV10-1	TRBJ2-1	TRBD2	TGCGCCAGCAGCGAGGGACTAGCGGGCGGCACCCTCTCCTACAATGAGCAGTTCTTC	CASSEGLAGGTLSYNEQFF
.	TRBV30	TRBJ1-4	.	TGTGCCTGGAGCTTCAGGGACTTTAATGAAAAACTGTTTTTT	CAWSFRDFNEKLFF
.	TRBV7-2	TRBJ2-1	TRBD2	TGTGCCAGCACGGATAGCGGGAGCCATGAGCAGTTCTTC	CASTDSGSHEQFF
.	TRBV30	TRBJ2-7	TRBD2	TGTGCCTGGAGTCGGCGGGAGAGAGGGGAGGCGCAGTACTTC	CAWSRRERGEAQYF
.	TRBV21-1	TRBJ2-4	.	TGTGCCAGCAGCAAAGGTCGACGGGGAGGGTCCAAAAACATTCAGTACTTC	CASSKGRRGGSKNIQYF
.	TRBV18	TRBJ2-1	TRBD1	TGTGCCAGCTCTACCACGGGACAGGGGGTTTTAGGCAATGAGCAGTTCTTC	CASSTTGQGVLGNEQFF
few	TRBV15	TRBJ1-4	.	TGTGCCACCAGCAGAGATCTAGGAAGCGAAAAACTGTTTTTT	CATSRDLGSEKLFF
.	TRBV9	TRBJ1-1	.	.	CASSVGIGTLRGAGTEACF
.	TRBV7-6	TRBJ2-7	.	TGTGCCAGCAGCTTAGCGGGCAACTACGAGCAGTACTTC	CASSLAGNYEQYF
.	TRBV5-1	TRBJ2-7	.	TGCGCCAGCAGCTTGAGCGGCCCCAACGAGCAGTACTTC	CASSLSGPNEQYF
.	TRBV5-1	TRBJ2-7	.	TGCGCCAGCAGCGGAGGACAGCCCACCTACGAGCAGTACTTC	CASSGGQPTYEQYF
.	TRBV24-1	TRBJ1-2	.	TGTGCCACCAGTGGGAGGGGAACTAACTATGGCTACACCTTC	CATSGRGTNYGYTF
.	TRBV6-5	TRBJ2-1	TRBD2	TGTGCCAGCAGAGATAGCGGGTGGAACAATGAGCAGTTCTTC	CASRDSGWNNEQFF
.	TRBV7-2	TRBJ2-1	.	TGTGCCAGCAGCTTAGCATTGGGAGATGAGCAGTTCTTC	CASSLALGDEQFF
.	TRBV10-2	TRBJ1-5	TRBD1	TGCGCCAGCAGTGATCGGGCAGGGGGCGGGCAGCCCCAGCATTTT	CASSDRAGGGQPQHF
.	TRBV3-1/TRBV3-2	TRBJ2-7	TRBD2	TGTGCCAGCAGCCAAGATCAACTAGCGGGCCCTACGAAGCAGTACTTC	CASSQDQLAGPTKQYF
.	TRBV13	TRBJ1-5	TRBD1	TGTGCCAGCAGCTTAGGGACAGGGTTTCAGCCCCAGCATTTT	CASSLGTGFQPQHF
.	TRBV5-4	TRBJ2-3	TRBD2	TGTGCCAGCAGCCCTACGACTAGCGACGCAGATACGCAGTATTTT	CASSPTTSDADTQYF
.	TRBV5-1	TRBJ1-1	.	TGCGCCAGCAGCCCAATTCAGGGATACACTGAAGCTTTCTTT	CASSPIQGYTEAFF
.	TRBV12-5	TRBJ2-1	.	TGTGCTAGTGGTTTACCCGCGGGGTACAATGAGCAGTTCTTC	CASGLPAGYNEQFF
.	TRBV5-5	TRBJ1-2	.	TGTGCCAGCAGCTTCACTATCCTAGATGGCTACACCTTC	CASSFTILDGYTF
.	TRBV6-6	TRBJ2-7	.	TGTGCCAGCAAAATCTTCTACGAGCAGTACTTC	CASKIFYEQYF
.	TRBV4-3	TRBJ1-4	.	TGCGCCAGCAGCCAAGAAGGGGCCAAGGAAAAACTGTTTTTT	CASSQEGAKEKLFF
.	TRBV7-9	TRBJ1-6	TRBD1	TGTGCCAGCAGCTTAGCGGGGGACAGTATATGGGGTTCACCCCTCCACTTT	CASSLAGDSIWGSPLHF
once	TRBV27	TRBJ2-1	.	TGTGCCAGCGGAAGCGCCACTTCGGATGAGCAGTTCTTC	CASGSATSDEQFF
once	TRBV7-9	TRBJ2-2	TRBD1	TGTGCCAGCAGCTACTGGACAGGGCGAGGAACCGGGGAGCTGTTTTTT	CASSYWTGRGTGELFF
.	TRBV18	TRBJ2-3	TRBD2	TGTGCCAGCTCACTCGGACTAGCGGGGGGTACAGATACGCAGTATTTT	CASSLGLAGGTDTQYF
.	TRBV16	TRBJ1-1	.	TGTGCCAGCAGCCCTAACGGGGTCTTGAATGCTTTCTTT	CASSPNGVLNAFF
.	TRBV6-5	TRBJ1-3	TRBD1	TGTGCCAGCAGTTACGACAGGGCCACCTCTGGAAACACCATATATTTT	CASSYDRATSGNTIYF
.	TRBV5-6	TRBJ1-5	.	TGTGCCAGCAGCTTGGCGAGGAGGGAGCCCCAGCATTTT	CASSLARREPQHF
.	TRBV2	TRBJ1-1	.	TGTGCCAGCAGAGACCCAACAGGCGTCACTGAAGCTTTCTTT	CASRDPTGVTEAFF
.	TRBV4-1	TRBJ1-1	TRBD1	TGCGCCAGCAGCGCCCGACAGGGGAACACTGAAGCTTTCTTT	CASSARQGNTEAFF
.	TRBV5-1	TRBJ2-1	.	TGCGCCAGCAGCTTGGACGTGACTAGTAAATCGAATGAGCAGTTCTTC	CASSLDVTSKSNEQFF
.	TRBV19	TRBJ2-7	.	TGTGCCAGTAGTCCCCGTCAGGGAAGGGGCGAGCAGTACTTC	CASSPRQGRGEQYF